The present TCR beta chain was sequenced within a study of T cells expressing NK-cell markers. Whole-study context: Seropositivity for HCMV was found in seven of the eight sequenced donors, with one seronegative. Study-wide points: For four donors, these clonotypes were likewise the leading ones in the CD3+CD56-NKG2C+ fraction. The dominant NKG2C+ clonotypes represented 1.0-7.0% of CD8+ T cells in about six donors. The HCMV specificity of the expanded NKG2C+ T cell clones stayed unresolved.

Germline values: CDR1 GTSNPN, CDR2 SVGIG (reference sequence). This CDR3 has 12 amino acids. One entry per CDR3 protein, without DNA, is what TCRdb gives after re-calling the 5' RACE reads. The listing records about 260,000 distinct CDR3 sequences. With regard to this clonotype: Its antigen is unidentified.

What was sequenced was blood T cells: a sorted CD56 or NKG2C T cell subset, CD4+ or CD8+ T cells, or bulk PBMC T cells (not recorded which). V is TRBV30 and J is TRBJ2-5; TCRdb's D call of TRBD2 is untestable without DNA. This clonotype originated in a woman aged 18 to 75 in good health. CDR3 region: CAWGLAYETQYF.